These 5 T cell receptor beta chains share one sample of origin, sequenced in a study of shared clonotypes between healthy human individuals (dated by TCRdb to about 2020). Library creation used the immunoSEQ multiplex PCR assay. The source is immuneACCESS, and TCRdb retained only in-frame sequences with V and J called. Part of the clones is not carried over; for the studies checked, unresolved V genes explain less than half of this, and the remainder is unexplained. The sample table holds a few hundred thousand clones, of which 65% were seen once. The ten largest account for 11% of the sample. Material for sequencing was memory CD4+ T cells sorted from blood. Sample cell subset or site, as interpreted from the label and publication: CD45RA-negative fraction. Every receptor here comes from a man in his thirties or forties in good health.

There are many counts of this clone. V usage is TRBV7-3 and J usage is TRBJ2-7, with D hard to call. V was trimmed by 2 bases and J by 7 bases, leaving 12 bases between them. Germline V gene data show CDR1 as SGHTA and CDR2 as FQGTGA. The CDR3 length is 13 residues. The CDR3 reads CASSLEPRLEQYF. The CDR3 DNA sequence: TGTGCCAGCAGCTTAGAGCCGAGGTTAGAGCAGTACTTC.

The chain combines TRBV30 with TRBJ2-1; 9 bases align to TRBD2. CDR1 and CDR2 (germline): GTSNPN, SVGIG (reference sequence). Trimming removed 0 bases from V and 7 bases from J; junction bases left unmatched: 10. This CDR3 has 16 residues. The CDR3: CAWSVLRREGSNEQFF. The CDR3 DNA is TGTGCCTGGAGTGTACTCCGGCGGGAGGGCTCGAATGAGCAGTTCTTC.

The chain recombines TRBV10-2 with TRBJ2-7, with D tentatively TRBD2 (5 bases). This CDR3 is built from 12 residues. With 6 bases removed from V and 2 bases from J, the gap between germline ends came to 8 bases. CDR1 and CDR2 (germline): WSHSY, SAAADI. In DNA form, the CDR3 reads TGCGCCAGCAGCGGGATAACCTACGAGCAGTACTTC. It translates to CASSGITYEQYF.

The chain is built from TRBV18 and TRBJ2-6; 10 bases are a match to TRBD1. This CDR3 spans 18 amino acids. Unmatched junction bases numbered 3, after V lost 1 base and J lost 0 bases. CDR1 and CDR2 from the germline V gene are KGHSH and LQKENI. In DNA form, the CDR3 reads TGTGCCAGCTCACCACTTAGACAGGGGGCCTCTGGGGCCAACGTCCTGACTTTC. Protein product: CASSPLRQGASGANVLTF.

This clone was picked up a small number of times. The DNA of the CDR3 is TGTGCCAGCAGTGAACTCAATACCGGGGAGCTCGAGCAGTACTTC. Its translation is CASSELNTGELEQYF. The chain links TRBV6-1 to TRBJ2-7, with D perhaps TRBD2 (5 bases). Trimming took 2 bases from V and 6 from J, leaving 17 bases between them. CDR1 MNHNS and CDR2 SASEGT come from the germline V gene. The CDR3 has 15 residues.